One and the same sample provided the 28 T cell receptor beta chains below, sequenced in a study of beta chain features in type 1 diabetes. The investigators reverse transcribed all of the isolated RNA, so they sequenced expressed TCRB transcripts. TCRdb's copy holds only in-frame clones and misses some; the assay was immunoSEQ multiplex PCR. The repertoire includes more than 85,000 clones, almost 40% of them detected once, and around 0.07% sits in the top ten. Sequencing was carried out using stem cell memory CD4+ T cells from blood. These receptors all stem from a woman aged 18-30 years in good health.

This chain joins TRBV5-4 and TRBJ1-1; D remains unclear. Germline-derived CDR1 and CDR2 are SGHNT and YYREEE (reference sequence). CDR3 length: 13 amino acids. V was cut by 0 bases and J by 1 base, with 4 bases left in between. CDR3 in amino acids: CASSLGRNTEAFF. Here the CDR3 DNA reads TGTGCCAGCAGCTTGGGCAGGAACACTGAAGCTTTCTTT.

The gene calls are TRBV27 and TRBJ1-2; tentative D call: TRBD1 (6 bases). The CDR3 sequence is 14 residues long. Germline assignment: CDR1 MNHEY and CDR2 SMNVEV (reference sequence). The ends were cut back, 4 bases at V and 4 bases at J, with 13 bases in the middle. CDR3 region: CASSSKGQIYGYTF. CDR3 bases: TGTGCCAGCAGTTCTAAGGGACAAATCTATGGCTACACCTTC.

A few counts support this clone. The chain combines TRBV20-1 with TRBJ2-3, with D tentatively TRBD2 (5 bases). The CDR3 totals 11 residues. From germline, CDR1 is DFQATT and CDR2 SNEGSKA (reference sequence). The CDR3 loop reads CTLLSANTQYF. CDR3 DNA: TGCACGTTACTTAGCGCAAATACGCAGTATTTT.

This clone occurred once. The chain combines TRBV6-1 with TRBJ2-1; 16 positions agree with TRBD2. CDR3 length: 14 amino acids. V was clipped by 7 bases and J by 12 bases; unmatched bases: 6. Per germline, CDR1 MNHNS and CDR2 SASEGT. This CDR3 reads CASTGTSGGDGQFF. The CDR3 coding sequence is TGTGCCAGCACTGGGACTAGCGGGGGGGATGGGCAGTTCTTC.

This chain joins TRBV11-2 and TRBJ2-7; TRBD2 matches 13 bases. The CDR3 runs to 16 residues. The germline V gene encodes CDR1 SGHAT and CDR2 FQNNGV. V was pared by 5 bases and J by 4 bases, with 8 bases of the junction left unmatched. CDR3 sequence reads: CASSRTSGSFLYEQYF. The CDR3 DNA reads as TGTGCCAGCAGCCGGACTAGCGGGAGCTTTTTGTACGAGCAGTACTTC.

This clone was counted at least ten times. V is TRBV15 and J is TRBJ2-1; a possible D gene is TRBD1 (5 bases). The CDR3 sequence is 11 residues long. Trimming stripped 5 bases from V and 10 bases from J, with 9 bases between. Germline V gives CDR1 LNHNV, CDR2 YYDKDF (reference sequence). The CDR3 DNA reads TGTGCCACCAGCCGAAGGGGCGAGCAGTTCTTC. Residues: CATSRRGEQFF. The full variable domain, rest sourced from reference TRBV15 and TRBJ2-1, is DAMVIQNPRYQVTQFGKPVTLSCSQTLNHNVMYWYQQKSSQAPKLLFHYYDKDFNNEADTPDNFQSRRPNTSFCFLDIRSPGLGDTAMYLCATSRRGEQFFGPGTRLTVL.

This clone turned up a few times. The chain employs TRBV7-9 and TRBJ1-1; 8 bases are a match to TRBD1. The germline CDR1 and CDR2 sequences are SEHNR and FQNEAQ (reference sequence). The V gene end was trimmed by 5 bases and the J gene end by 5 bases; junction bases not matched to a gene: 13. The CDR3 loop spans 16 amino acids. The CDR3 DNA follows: TGTGCCAGCAGCCTACTATTGGACAGGGTTGGGACTGAAGCTTTCTTT. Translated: CASSLLLDRVGTEAFF.

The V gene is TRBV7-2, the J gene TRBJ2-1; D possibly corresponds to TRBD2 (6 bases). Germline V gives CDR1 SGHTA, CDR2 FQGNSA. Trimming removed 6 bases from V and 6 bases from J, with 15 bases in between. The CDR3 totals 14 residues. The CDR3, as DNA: TGTGCCAGCAGTTGGACCCTGGGGGGCAATGAGCAGTTCTTC. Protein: CASSWTLGGNEQFF.

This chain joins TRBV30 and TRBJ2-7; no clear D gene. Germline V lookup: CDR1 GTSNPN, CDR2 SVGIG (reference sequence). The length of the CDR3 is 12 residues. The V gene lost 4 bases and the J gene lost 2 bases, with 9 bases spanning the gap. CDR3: CAWTRSAYEQYF. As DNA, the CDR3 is TGTGCCTGGACTAGAAGTGCCTACGAGCAGTACTTC.

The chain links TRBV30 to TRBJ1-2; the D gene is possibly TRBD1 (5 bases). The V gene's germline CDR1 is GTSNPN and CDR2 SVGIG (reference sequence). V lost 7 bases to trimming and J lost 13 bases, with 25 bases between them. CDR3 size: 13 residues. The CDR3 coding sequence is TGTGCCTTCACCGGGGGTACAAACTGGGCCGGCACCTTC. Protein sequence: CAFTGGTNWAGTF.

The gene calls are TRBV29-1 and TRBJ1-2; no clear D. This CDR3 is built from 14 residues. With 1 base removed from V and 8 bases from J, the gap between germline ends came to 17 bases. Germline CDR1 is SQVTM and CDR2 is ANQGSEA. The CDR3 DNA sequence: TGCAGCGTTGAAGGAATGGGGAATTGGGAGGGCTACACCTTC. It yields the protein CSVEGMGNWEGYTF.

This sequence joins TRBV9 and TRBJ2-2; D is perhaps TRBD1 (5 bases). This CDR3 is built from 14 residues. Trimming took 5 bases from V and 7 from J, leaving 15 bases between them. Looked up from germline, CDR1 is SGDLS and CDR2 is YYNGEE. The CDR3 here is CASSLVQGVGELFF. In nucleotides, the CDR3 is TGTGCCAGCAGTCTAGTCCAAGGGGTCGGGGAGCTGTTTTTT.

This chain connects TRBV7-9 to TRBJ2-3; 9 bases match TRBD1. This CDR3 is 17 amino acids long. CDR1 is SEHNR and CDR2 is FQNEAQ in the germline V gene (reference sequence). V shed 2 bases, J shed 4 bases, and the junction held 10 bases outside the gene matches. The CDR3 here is CASSLRGGTGFPDTQYF. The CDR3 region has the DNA TGTGCCAGCAGCTTAAGGGGGGGGACAGGGTTTCCAGATACGCAGTATTTT.

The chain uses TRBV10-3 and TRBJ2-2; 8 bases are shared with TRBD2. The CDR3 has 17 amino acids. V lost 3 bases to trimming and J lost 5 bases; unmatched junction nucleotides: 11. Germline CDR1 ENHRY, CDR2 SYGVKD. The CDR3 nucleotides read TGTGCCATCAGTGATTGGCGGAGCGGGAGAGCGACCGGGGAGCTGTTTTTT. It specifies CAISDWRSGRATGELFF.

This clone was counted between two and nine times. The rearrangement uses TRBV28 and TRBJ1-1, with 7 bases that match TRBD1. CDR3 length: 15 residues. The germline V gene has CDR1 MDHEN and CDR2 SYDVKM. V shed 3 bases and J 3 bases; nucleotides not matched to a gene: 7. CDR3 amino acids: CASSFVGQTYTEAFF. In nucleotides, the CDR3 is TGTGCCAGCAGTTTCGTGGGACAGACCTACACTGAAGCTTTCTTT.

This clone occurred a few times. CDR3 protein: CAWSRDRGLSVAFF. CDR3 sequence (DNA): TGTGCCTGGAGCCGGGACAGGGGGCTCAGTGTAGCTTTCTTT. The V call is TRBV30, the J call TRBJ1-1; 12 bases agree with TRBD1. Germline CDR1 reads GTSNPN; CDR2 reads SVGIG (reference sequence). This CDR3 comprises 14 residues. The J segment lost 10 bases and the V segment lost 3 bases, leaving 9 bases of the junction unmatched. The full variable domain, with the rest looked up from reference TRBV30 and TRBJ1-1, is SQTIHQWPATLVQPVGSPLSLECTVEGTSNPNLYWYRQAAGRGLQLLFYSVGIGQISSEVPQNLSASRPQDRQFILSSKKLLLSDSGFYLCAWSRDRGLSVAFFGQGTRLTVV.

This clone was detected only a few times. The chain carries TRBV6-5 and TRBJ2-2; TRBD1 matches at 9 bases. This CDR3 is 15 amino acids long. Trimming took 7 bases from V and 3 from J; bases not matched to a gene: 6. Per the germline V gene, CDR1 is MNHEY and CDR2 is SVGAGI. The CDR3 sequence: CASTVTGGYTGELFF. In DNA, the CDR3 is TGTGCCAGCACCGTGACAGGGGGTTACACCGGGGAGCTGTTTTTT.

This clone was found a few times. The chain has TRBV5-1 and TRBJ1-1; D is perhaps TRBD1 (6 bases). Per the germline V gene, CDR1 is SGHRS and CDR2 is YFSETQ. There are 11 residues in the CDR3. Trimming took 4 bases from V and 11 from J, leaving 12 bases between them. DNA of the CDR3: TGCGCCAGCAGCCGGGGGGCCCACGCTTTCTTT. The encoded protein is CASSRGAHAFF.

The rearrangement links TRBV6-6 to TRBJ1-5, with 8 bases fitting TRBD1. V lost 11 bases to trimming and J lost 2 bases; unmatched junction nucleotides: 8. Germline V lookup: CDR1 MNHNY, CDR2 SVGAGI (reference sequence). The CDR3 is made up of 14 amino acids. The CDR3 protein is CAGKGQGGNQPQHF. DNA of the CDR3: TGTGCCGGCAAAGGACAGGGAGGCAATCAGCCCCAGCATTTT.

CDR3 residues: CASRGGTGAEAFF. CDR3 in DNA: TGTGCCAGCAGGGGGGGGACAGGGGCTGAAGCTTTCTTT. The chain recombines TRBV7-2 with TRBJ1-1, with TRBD1 matching 10 bases. Looked up from germline, CDR1 is SGHTA and CDR2 is FQGNSA. The CDR3 is made up of 13 amino acids. Trimming at V came to 6 bases and at J to 6 bases, leaving 4 bases not matched to a gene. Combining the CDR3 with reference TRBV7-2 and TRBJ1-1 gives the whole variable domain GAGVSQSPSNKVTEKGKDVELRCDPISGHTALYWYRQSLGQGLEFLIYFQGNSAPDKSGLPSDRFSAERTGGSVSTLTIQRTQQEDSAVYLCASRGGTGAEAFFGQGTRLTVV.

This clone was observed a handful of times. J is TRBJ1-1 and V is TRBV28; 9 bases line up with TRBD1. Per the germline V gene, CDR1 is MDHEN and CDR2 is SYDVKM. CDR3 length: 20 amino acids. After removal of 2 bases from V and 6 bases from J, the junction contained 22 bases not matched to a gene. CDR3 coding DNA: TGTGCCAGCAGTTTAGTAGGTTTGGGATCGGGGACAGGGCTGGTCCCTGAAGCTTTCTTT. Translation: CASSLVGLGSGTGLVPEAFF. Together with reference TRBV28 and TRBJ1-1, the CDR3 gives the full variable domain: DVKVTQSSRYLVKRTGEKVFLECVQDMDHENMFWYRQDPGLGLRLIYFSYDVKMKEKGDIPEGYSVSREKKERFSLILESASTNQTSMYLCASSLVGLGSGTGLVPEAFFGQGTRLTVV.

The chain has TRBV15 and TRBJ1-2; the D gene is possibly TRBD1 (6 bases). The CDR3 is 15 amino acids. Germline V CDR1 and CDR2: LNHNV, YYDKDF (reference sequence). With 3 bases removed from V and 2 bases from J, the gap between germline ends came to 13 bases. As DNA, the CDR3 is TGTGCCACCAGCAGGTACAGGGAACGGAACTATGGCTACACCTTC. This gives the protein CATSRYRERNYGYTF.

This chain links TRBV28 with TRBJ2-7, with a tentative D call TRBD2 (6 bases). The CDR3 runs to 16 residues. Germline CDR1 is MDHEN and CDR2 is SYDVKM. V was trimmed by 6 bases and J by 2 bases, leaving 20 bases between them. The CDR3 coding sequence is TGTGCCAGCAGCTCATCAGGAGAGGGAGGCCCCTACGAGCAGTACTTC. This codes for CASSSSGEGGPYEQYF.

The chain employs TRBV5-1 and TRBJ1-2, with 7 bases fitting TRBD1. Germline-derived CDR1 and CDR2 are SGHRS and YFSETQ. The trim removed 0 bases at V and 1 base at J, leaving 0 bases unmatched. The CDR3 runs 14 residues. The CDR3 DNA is TGCGCCAGCAGCTTGGACAGGGGTAACTATGGCTACACCTTC. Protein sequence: CASSLDRGNYGYTF. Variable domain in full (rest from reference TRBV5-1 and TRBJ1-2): KAGVTQTPRYLIKTRGQQVTLSCSPISGHRSVSWYQQTPGQGLQFLFEYFSETQRNKGNFPGRFSGRQFSNSRSEMNVSTLELGDSALYLCASSLDRGNYGYTFGSGTRLTVV.

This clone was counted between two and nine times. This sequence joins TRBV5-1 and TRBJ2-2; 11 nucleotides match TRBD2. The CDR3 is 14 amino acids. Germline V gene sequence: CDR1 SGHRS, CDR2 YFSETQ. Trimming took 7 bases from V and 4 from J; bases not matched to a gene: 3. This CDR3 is CASGLAGGTGELFF. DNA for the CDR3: TGCGCCAGCGGGCTAGCGGGAGGCACCGGGGAGCTGTTTTTT.

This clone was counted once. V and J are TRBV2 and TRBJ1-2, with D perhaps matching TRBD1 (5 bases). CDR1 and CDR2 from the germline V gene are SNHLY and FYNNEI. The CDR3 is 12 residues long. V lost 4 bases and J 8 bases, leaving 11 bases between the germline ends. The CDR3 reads CASSARRGGYTF. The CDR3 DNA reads TGTGCCAGCAGTGCTCGAAGGGGAGGCTACACCTTC. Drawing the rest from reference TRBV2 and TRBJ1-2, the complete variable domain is EPEVTQTPSHQVTQMGQEVILRCVPISNHLYFYWYRQILGQKVEFLVSFYNNEISEKSEIFDDQFSVERPDGSNFTLKIRSTKLEDSAMYFCASSARRGGYTFGSGTRLTVV.

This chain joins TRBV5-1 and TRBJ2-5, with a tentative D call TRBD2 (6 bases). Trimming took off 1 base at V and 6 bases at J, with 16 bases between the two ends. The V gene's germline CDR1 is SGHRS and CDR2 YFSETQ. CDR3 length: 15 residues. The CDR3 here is CASSLSREVAKTQYF. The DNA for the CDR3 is TGCGCCAGCAGCTTGAGCAGGGAGGTGGCGAAGACCCAGTACTTC.

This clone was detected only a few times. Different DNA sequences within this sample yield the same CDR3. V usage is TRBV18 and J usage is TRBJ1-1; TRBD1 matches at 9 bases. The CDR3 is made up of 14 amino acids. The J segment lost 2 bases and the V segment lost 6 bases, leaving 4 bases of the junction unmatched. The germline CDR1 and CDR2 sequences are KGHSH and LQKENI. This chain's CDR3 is CASSPGQGNTEAFF. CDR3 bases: TGTGCCAGCTCCCCGGGACAGGGCAACACTGAAGCTTTCTTT.